This T cell receptor (beta chain) was identified in a study of blood T cells in healthy people across ages. The V gene's germline CDR1 is SGDLS and CDR2 YYNGEE. V was shortened by 2 bases and J by 5 bases, with 16 bases between the two germline ends. The CDR3 loop spans 15 amino acids. A J-beta primer mix and a sample-barcoded 5' primer were used in a second PCR of about 7 to 12 cycles. One entry per CDR3 protein, called by TCRdb with MiXCR from the 5' RACE reads. In the table there are 800,000 or so distinct CDR3 sequences, approximately 25% of which are singletons. A further study also used this sample, focusing on T cells of mothers and their children.

The source of this sequence is a boy aged 10-17 years in good health. The sample comprised blood. The J gene is TRBJ1-2, the V gene TRBV9, with D perhaps TRBD1 (5 bases). The CDR3 reads CASSVSPGTVYGYTF. The CDR3 DNA sequence: TGTGCCAGCAGCGTCTCCCCCGGGACGGTTTATGGCTACACCTTC.